A single sample is the source of the 18 T cell receptor beta chains below, sequenced in a study of vaccination effects on CD4 cells after COVID-19. Repertoires were generated with immunoSEQ multiplex PCR, while TCRdb's copy carries only in-frame clones and drops some. The profile shows tens of thousands of clones, around 77% of them singletons. These TCRs are of unknown antigen specificity. With the ViraFEST assay, the study expanded antigen-specific CD4+ T cells using viral peptide pools, then sequenced them. Isolation of CD4+ T cells took place after 10 days of culture. Two doses of BNT162b2 or mRNA-1273 vaccine were administered to participants. Sequencing used CD4+ T cells from PBMCs cultured with HCoV-OC43 spike peptides, obtained after COVID-19 vaccination. Subset denoted: HCoV-OC43 spike overlapping peptide pool stimulation. These receptors were taken from a human donor who received a COVID-19 vaccine.

V and J are TRBV18 and TRBJ1-2, with 7 positions matching TRBD1. The CDR3 runs 15 residues. Germline assignment: CDR1 KGHSH and CDR2 LQKENI. J gave up 4 bases and V 0 bases, and 5 bases lay outside the gene matches. The DNA of the CDR3 is TGTGCCAGCTCACCACCCAGGGACAGTTCCTATGGCTACACCTTC. Its protein is CASSPPRDSSYGYTF. Full variable domain (outside the CDR3, taken from reference TRBV18 and TRBJ1-2): NAGVMQNPRHLVRRRGQEARLRCSPMKGHSHVYWYRQLPEEGLKFMVYLQKENIIDESGMPKERFSAEFPKEGPSILRIQQVVRGDSAAYFCASSPPRDSSYGYTFGSGTRLTVV.

The chain carries TRBV6-6 and TRBJ1-5; no definite D call. The CDR3 totals 12 residues. Deletions cut 8 bases from V and 4 bases from J, with 9 bases between. Germline CDR1 and CDR2: MNHNY and SVGAGI (reference sequence). CDR3 bases: TGTGCCAGCTGCGGCTCGAATCAGCCCCAGCATTTT. Its protein product is CASCGSNQPQHF.

The chain couples TRBV6-2 or TRBV6-3 to TRBJ2-5; D tentatively fits TRBD1 or TRBD2 (5 bases each). The CDR3 extends over 14 amino acids. CDR1 MNHEY and CDR2 SVGEGT come from the germline V gene. Trimming took off 1 base at V and 1 base at J, with 7 bases between the two ends. CDR3 nucleotides: TGTGCCAGCAGTTACTTCGGGGCCCAAGAGACCCAGTACTTC. As protein: CASSYFGAQETQYF.

The chain joins TRBV20-1 to TRBJ1-1; D ambiguous. The ends were cut back, 3 bases at V and 1 base at J, with 9 bases in the middle. CDR3 length equals 13 residues. Germline CDR1 and CDR2: DFQATT and SNEGSKA (reference sequence). The CDR3 DNA sequence: TGCAGTGCTAGTGGGCAGCAGAACACTGAAGCTTTCTTT. Residues: CSASGQQNTEAFF.

Here the CDR3 reads CASRGLSGANVLTF. The CDR3 nucleotides read TGTGCCAGCAGGGGGTTGTCTGGGGCCAACGTCCTGACTTTC. The V and J genes are TRBV27 and TRBJ2-6; no clear D gene. This CDR3 region has 14 residues. The germline V gene has CDR1 MNHEY and CDR2 SMNVEV (reference sequence). V lost 6 bases and J 1 base, leaving 7 bases between the germline ends.

DNA of the CDR3: TGTGCCAGCAGCCCCTCCGGAGAGACCCAGTACTTC. Its protein is CASSPSGETQYF. This sequence joins TRBV13 and TRBJ2-5; D remains ambiguous. Trimming removed 5 bases at V and 4 bases at J, with 8 bases between. CDR3 length equals 12 residues. Per the germline V gene, CDR1 is PRHDT and CDR2 is FYEKMQ (reference sequence).

The chain links TRBV24-1 to TRBJ2-3; D gene uncertain. This CDR3 spans 13 amino acids. Per germline, CDR1 KGHDR and CDR2 SFDVKD. Deletions cut 7 bases from V and 4 bases from J, with 11 bases between. CDR3 DNA: TGTGCCACCAGACTAACCCAGGCAGATACGCAGTATTTT. Residues: CATRLTQADTQYF.

The chain recombines TRBV9 with TRBJ1-1; a possible D gene is TRBD1 (6 bases). Germline V lookup: CDR1 SGDLS, CDR2 YYNGEE. This CDR3 spans 16 amino acids. Trimming took 3 bases from V and 4 from J, leaving 19 bases between them. The CDR3 here is CASSDGTLDLGTEAFF. In nucleotides, the CDR3 is TGTGCCAGCAGCGACGGGACACTGGACTTGGGCACTGAAGCTTTCTTT.

The genes are TRBV10-3 and TRBJ1-6, with D tentatively TRBD1 (5 bases). Between the trimmed V and J ends, which lost 5 bases and 1 base, there was a span of 12 bases. The CDR3 consists of 16 residues. Per the germline V gene, CDR1 is ENHRY and CDR2 is SYGVKD. CDR3 sequence (DNA): TGTGCCATCAGTTGGAGGGACGAGTCCTATAATTCACCCCTCCACTTT. It translates to CAISWRDESYNSPLHF.

J is TRBJ1-2 and V is TRBV5-6; D is possibly TRBD1 (5 bases). Germline V gene lookup returns CDR1 SGHDT and CDR2 YYEEEE. The CDR3 loop spans 13 amino acids. Trimming pared 0 bases from V and 4 bases from J, leaving 7 bases between. CDR3 residues: CASSLGQFYGYTF. CDR3 nucleotides: TGTGCCAGCAGCTTGGGACAGTTCTATGGCTACACCTTC. Together with reference TRBV5-6 and TRBJ1-2, the CDR3 gives the full variable domain: DAGVTQSPTHLIKTRGQQVTLRCSPKSGHDTVSWYQQALGQGPQFIFQYYEEEERQRGNFPDRFSGHQFPNYSSELNVNALLLGDSALYLCASSLGQFYGYTFGSGTRLTVV.

This rearrangement joins TRBV5-1 to TRBJ2-2, with 7 bases fitting TRBD2. The CDR3 covers 16 residues. Germline V lookup: CDR1 SGHRS, CDR2 YFSETQ. V shed 3 bases, J shed 4 bases, and the junction held 9 bases outside the gene matches. DNA of the CDR3: TGCGCCAGCAGCTGGGGGAGATCGGGGGGCACCGGGGAGCTGTTTTTT. Encoded protein: CASSWGRSGGTGELFF. The entire variable domain, with the rest obtained from reference TRBV5-1 and TRBJ2-2, is as follows: KAGVTQTPRYLIKTRGQQVTLSCSPISGHRSVSWYQQTPGQGLQFLFEYFSETQRNKGNFPGRFSGRQFSNSRSEMNVSTLELGDSALYLCASSWGRSGGTGELFFGEGSRLTVL.

The chain has TRBV30 and TRBJ1-5; no reliable D call. V dropped 1 base and J dropped 4 bases, with 8 bases sitting between them. CDR3 length: 13 residues. The germline V gene has CDR1 GTSNPN and CDR2 SVGIG (reference sequence). The CDR3 DNA sequence: TGTGCCTGGAGTGGGGCAGCGAATCAGCCCCAGCATTTT. This translates into CAWSGAANQPQHF.

This sequence joins TRBV19 and TRBJ1-2, with 12 bases identical to TRBD1. The CDR3 is 16 amino acids. Germline CDR1 reads LNHDA; CDR2 reads SQIVND (reference sequence). The V segment lost 4 bases and the J segment 6 bases; nucleotides outside the gene matches: 9. Here the CDR3 DNA reads TGTGCCAGTAGTAGACCCGGGACAGGGGGCTTTGATGGCTACACCTTC. This encodes CASSRPGTGGFDGYTF.

The chain links TRBV6-5 to TRBJ2-3, with D possibly TRBD1 on 5 matching bases. Germline assignment: CDR1 MNHEY and CDR2 SVGAGI. Trimming removed 2 bases from V and 0 bases from J, with 9 bases in between. The CDR3 runs to 15 residues. The CDR3 nucleotides are TGTGCCAGCAGTTACGAGCAGGGAAGCACAGATACGCAGTATTTT. Its protein product is CASSYEQGSTDTQYF.

The V and J genes are TRBV6-5 and TRBJ1-1, with 8 bases that match TRBD1. With 6 bases clipped from V and 7 bases from J, the junction kept 7 bases outside the gene matches. The CDR3 covers 13 residues. Germline CDR1 reads MNHEY; CDR2 reads SVGAGI. The CDR3 nucleotides are TGTGCCAGCAGCGTGGACAGGGTATTTGAAGCTTTCTTT. It codes for CASSVDRVFEAFF.

This clone was picked up a small number of times. The CDR3 sequence: CASSSSPDTSEAFF. The CDR3 DNA sequence: TGTGCCAGCAGCTCGTCACCGGACACCTCGGAAGCTTTCTTT. The rearrangement uses TRBV7-2 and TRBJ1-1; a weak D match, TRBD1 (5 bases). There are 14 residues in the CDR3. Germline V lookup: CDR1 SGHTA, CDR2 FQGNSA. Trimming stripped 4 bases from V and 8 bases from J, with 17 bases between.

This chain joins TRBV12-3 or TRBV12-4 and TRBJ2-1; D could derive from TRBD1 or TRBD2 (6 bases each). There are 13 residues in the CDR3. Between the trimmed V and J ends, which lost 3 bases and 7 bases, there was a span of 10 bases. The CDR3, as DNA: TGTGCCAGCAGTTTCCGGGGGCTGAATGAGCAGTTCTTC. Protein sequence: CASSFRGLNEQFF.

This chain uses TRBV6-1 with TRBJ1-6; D is uncertain. Germline V gene sequence: CDR1 MNHNS, CDR2 SASEGT. Trimming removed 2 bases from V and 6 bases from J, with 11 bases in between. This CDR3 region has 15 residues. Here the CDR3 reads CASSERALGNSPLHF. The CDR3, as DNA: TGTGCCAGCAGTGAAAGGGCGTTGGGTAATTCACCCCTCCACTTT.